This T cell receptor beta chain is from a study of Ad26.COV2.S vaccination and SARS-CoV-2 variants. Measured with immunoSEQ multiplex PCR; TCRdb has only the in-frame clones, and not every one. This table has approximately 240,000 clones, over 75% appearing once. Treatment indicated: around 19 received Ad26.COV2.S at low or high dose, single or two shots; roughly five received placebo; per-sample allocation not given. After the first vaccine or placebo injection, samples were drawn on day 63. Donation came from an adult in Boston who was aged 18-55 years. Trimming took 0 bases from V and 4 from J, leaving 6 bases between them. CDR1 is KGHSH and CDR2 is LQKENI in the germline V gene. The CDR3 has 14 residues.

This receptor was obtained from a person aged 18-65 years who received the Ad26.COV2.S COVID-19 vaccine or a placebo. Specimen: peripheral blood, collected in a trial of Ad26.COV2.S vaccine versus placebo. The V call is TRBV18, the J call TRBJ1-4, with unresolved D. CDR3: CASSPPLFNEKLFF. The CDR3 region has the DNA TGTGCCAGCTCACCACCGTTATTTAATGAAAAACTGTTTTTT.